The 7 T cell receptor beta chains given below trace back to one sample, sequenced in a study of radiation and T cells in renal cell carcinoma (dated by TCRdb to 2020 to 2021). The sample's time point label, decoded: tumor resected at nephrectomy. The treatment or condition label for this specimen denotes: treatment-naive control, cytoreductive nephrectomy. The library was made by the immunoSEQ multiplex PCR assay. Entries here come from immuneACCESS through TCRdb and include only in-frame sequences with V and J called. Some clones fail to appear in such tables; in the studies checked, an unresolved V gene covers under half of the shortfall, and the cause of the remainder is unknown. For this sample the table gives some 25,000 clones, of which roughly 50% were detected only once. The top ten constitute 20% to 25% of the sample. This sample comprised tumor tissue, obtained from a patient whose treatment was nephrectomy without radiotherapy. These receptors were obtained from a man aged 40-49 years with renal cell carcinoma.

CDR3 nucleotide sequence: TGTGCCAGCAGCGTAGAAGGGGGGGCGATTTGGACAGATACGCAGTATTTT. The encoded protein is CASSVEGGAIWTDTQYF. The chain uses TRBV9 and TRBJ2-3, with D maybe TRBD2 (7 bases). Trimming removed 0 bases from V and 3 bases from J, with 17 bases in between. The germline V gene has CDR1 SGDLS and CDR2 YYNGEE. The CDR3 length is 17 residues. Filled out from reference TRBV9 and TRBJ2-3, the complete variable domain reads DSGVTQTPKHLITATGQRVTLRCSPRSGDLSVYWYQQSLDQGLQFLIQYYNGEERAKGNILERFSAQQFPDLHSELNLSSLELGDSALYFCASSVEGGAIWTDTQYFGPGTRLTVL.

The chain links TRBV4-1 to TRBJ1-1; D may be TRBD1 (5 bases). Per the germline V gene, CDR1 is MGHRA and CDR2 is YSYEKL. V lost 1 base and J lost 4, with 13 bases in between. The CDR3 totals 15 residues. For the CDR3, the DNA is TGCGCCAGCAGCCAAGGGGTCGGGGGTGGCACTGAAGCTTTCTTT. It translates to CASSQGVGGGTEAFF.

The DNA for the CDR3 is TGTGCCAGCAGTGAAGGTGGAGGGAGGGTTGGCTACACCTTC. The encoded protein is CASSEGGGRVGYTF. The rearrangement joins TRBV6-1 to TRBJ1-2; D ambiguous. V lost 1 base and J 7 bases, leaving 13 bases between the germline ends. Germline V gene lookup returns CDR1 MNHNS and CDR2 SASEGT. This CDR3 has 14 residues.

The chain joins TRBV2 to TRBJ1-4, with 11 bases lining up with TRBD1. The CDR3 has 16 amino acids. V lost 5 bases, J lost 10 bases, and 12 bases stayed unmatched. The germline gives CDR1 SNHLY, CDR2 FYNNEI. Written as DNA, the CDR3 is TGTGCCAGCAGTTCGACCCCCGGGACAGGGGGTGGAAAACTGTTTTTT. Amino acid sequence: CASSSTPGTGGGKLFF.

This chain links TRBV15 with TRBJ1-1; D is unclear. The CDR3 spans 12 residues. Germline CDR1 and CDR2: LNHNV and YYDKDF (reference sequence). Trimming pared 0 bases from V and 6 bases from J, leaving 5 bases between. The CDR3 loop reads CATSRDTPEAFF. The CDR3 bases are TGTGCCACCAGCAGAGATACCCCTGAAGCTTTCTTT.

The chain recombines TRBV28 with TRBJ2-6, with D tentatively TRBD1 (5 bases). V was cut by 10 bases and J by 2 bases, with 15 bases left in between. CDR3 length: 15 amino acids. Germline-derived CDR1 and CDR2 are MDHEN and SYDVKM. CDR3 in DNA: TGTGCCACCACAACCCAGGGTCCTGGGGCCAACGTCCTGACTTTC. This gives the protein CATTTQGPGANVLTF.

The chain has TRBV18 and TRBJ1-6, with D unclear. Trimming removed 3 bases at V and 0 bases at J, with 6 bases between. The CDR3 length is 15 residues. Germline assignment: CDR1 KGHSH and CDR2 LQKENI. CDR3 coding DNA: TGTGCCAGCTCACCTTCTAGCTCCTATAATTCACCCCTCCACTTT. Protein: CASSPSSSYNSPLHF.